Reported below is one TCR beta chain. The data belong to a study of blood T cell repertoires in COVID-19. Background on the study: From the United States, Italy and Spain came samples of acute and convalescent COVID-19. PBMCs, B-cell-depleted T cells, or T cells provided the cDNA or gDNA that made up the material.

Trimming took 4 bases from V and 5 from J, leaving 17 bases between them. Germline CDR1 SGHTA, CDR2 FQGNSA. The CDR3 has 15 amino acids. In the source study's methods: Using reference gene primer amplification, nucleated cell counts were estimated. The method was immunoSEQ multiplex PCR; TCRdb's version includes in-frame clones alone and lacks a portion of them. V and J calls and clone size are those listed in that table; D and trimming were worked out from the DNA. The sample lists 150,000 to 160,000 clones, 75% to 85% seen once, with about 8.9% in the top ten. The gene calls are TRBV7-2 and TRBJ2-5; tentatively, D is TRBD1 (5 bases). The material sequenced was peripheral blood. The origin of this receptor is a woman aged 45 to 65 with acute or convalescent COVID-19. CDR3 protein: CASSSQPPPGETQYF. DNA of the CDR3: TGTGCCAGCAGCTCTCAGCCACCTCCAGGGGAGACCCAGTACTTC.